This TCR beta chain appears in the sequencing data of a study of T cell responses to AZD1222 COVID-19 vaccine. Overall study results and limits: The breadth and depth of Spike-specific TCRs increased once two AZD1222 doses had been given.

This clone was picked up a small number of times. Its cognate antigen is unknown. Here immunoSEQ multiplex PCR was the method, and the copy in TCRdb shows in-frame clones only, minus some. This table has some 120,000 clones, around 90% appearing once. The receptor was derived from an adult in good health. Sample: peripheral blood, taken on day 0 of AZD1222 vaccination.

CDR3 in DNA: TGTGCCAGCAGTTACAGGGATAATTCACCCCTCCACTTT. This sequence encodes CASSYRDNSPLHF. The J gene is TRBJ1-6, the V gene TRBV6-5; D remains ambiguous. The CDR3 has 13 amino acids. V was cut by 2 bases and J by 5 bases, with 4 bases left in between. In germline, CDR1 is MNHEY, CDR2 SVGAGI.